Following are 17 T cell receptor beta chains from one sample sequenced in a study of CD8 T cells in ankylosing spondylitis. TCRdb used MiXCR to reprocess the 5' RACE reads, holding one entry per CDR3 protein. The profile shows about 42,000 distinct CDR3 sequences, roughly 2.5% of them singletons. Material for sequencing was blood, either unsorted or a sorted T cell fraction (not recorded which). These receptor sequences come from a male donor with ankylosing spondylitis or in good health (not recorded which).

This clonotype appeared many times. The V call is TRBV9, the J call TRBJ2-3; D might be TRBD2 (6 bases). Germline V gene sequence: CDR1 SGDLS, CDR2 YYNGEE. The ends were cut back, 0 bases at V and 4 bases at J, with 12 bases in the middle. The CDR3 totals 15 residues. CDR3 DNA: TGTGCCAGCAGCGTAGCGGGGAGGCGCGCAGATACGCAGTATTTT. Translated, it gives CASSVAGRRADTQYF.

This clonotype appeared many times. The rearrangement links TRBV9 to TRBJ2-2; D gene ambiguous. From germline, CDR1 is SGDLS and CDR2 YYNGEE. The CDR3 is 13 residues long. Trimming stripped 0 bases from V and 5 bases from J, with 5 bases between. CDR3: CASSVVETGELFF. Here the CDR3 DNA reads TGTGCCAGCAGCGTAGTAGAAACCGGGGAGCTGTTTTTT.

This clonotype was picked up many times. This chain uses TRBV9 with TRBJ2-3; 8 nucleotides match TRBD2. The CDR3 is 15 amino acids. Germline-derived CDR1 and CDR2 are SGDLS and YYNGEE. The ends lost 1 base at V and 2 bases at J; junction bases unmatched: 3. In DNA form, the CDR3 reads TGTGCCAGCAGCGTACTAGCGGGCTCCACAGATACGCAGTATTTT. Translating it yields CASSVLAGSTDTQYF. Combining the CDR3 with reference TRBV9 and TRBJ2-3 gives the whole variable domain DSGVTQTPKHLITATGQRVTLRCSPRSGDLSVYWYQQSLDQGLQFLIQYYNGEERAKGNILERFSAQQFPDLHSELNLSSLELGDSALYFCASSVLAGSTDTQYFGPGTRLTVL.

The sample holds many counts of this clonotype. The chain carries TRBV9 and TRBJ2-1; TRBD2 agrees at 8 bases. Germline V CDR1 and CDR2: SGDLS, YYNGEE. With 2 bases clipped from V and 9 bases from J, the junction kept 10 bases outside the gene matches. The CDR3 loop spans 15 amino acids. The CDR3 reads CASSVTSGGNGEQFF. CDR3 coding DNA: TGTGCCAGCAGCGTCACTAGCGGTGGGAACGGTGAGCAGTTCTTC. The variable domain in full, with the rest retrieved from reference TRBV9 and TRBJ2-1, is DSGVTQTPKHLITATGQRVTLRCSPRSGDLSVYWYQQSLDQGLQFLIQYYNGEERAKGNILERFSAQQFPDLHSELNLSSLELGDSALYFCASSVTSGGNGEQFFGPGTRLTVL.

This clonotype was seen at least ten times. The rearrangement joins TRBV9 to TRBJ2-7, with D possibly matching TRBD2 (5 bases). The CDR3 extends over 15 amino acids. Germline V gene sequence: CDR1 SGDLS, CDR2 YYNGEE. V was clipped by 0 bases and J by 3 bases, with 13 bases between them. The CDR3 nucleotides are TGTGCCAGCAGCGTAGGGGTTAAGGCGGGCTACGAGCAGTACTTC. Protein product: CASSVGVKAGYEQYF. Filled out from reference TRBV9 and TRBJ2-7, the complete variable domain reads DSGVTQTPKHLITATGQRVTLRCSPRSGDLSVYWYQQSLDQGLQFLIQYYNGEERAKGNILERFSAQQFPDLHSELNLSSLELGDSALYFCASSVGVKAGYEQYFGPGTRLTVT.

This clonotype has a count of ten or more. V usage is TRBV27 and J usage is TRBJ1-1; unclear D gene. This CDR3 is 11 amino acids long. Germline CDR1 reads MNHEY; CDR2 reads SMNVEV (reference sequence). V was cut by 6 bases and J by 5 bases, with 7 bases left in between. The CDR3 DNA is TGTGCCAGCAGCCCCCCTACTGAAGCTTTCTTT. Its protein product is CASSPPTEAFF.

This clonotype was recorded many times. The V gene is TRBV9, the J gene TRBJ2-2; D gene uncertain. Trimming removed 3 bases from V and 5 bases from J, with 14 bases in between. Germline CDR1 SGDLS, CDR2 YYNGEE. The CDR3 extends over 15 amino acids. The CDR3 loop reads CASSAGGTATGELFF. As DNA, the CDR3 is TGTGCCAGCAGCGCCGGCGGAACAGCAACCGGGGAGCTGTTTTTT.

This clonotype was found many times. The V gene is TRBV9, the J gene TRBJ1-2; a possible D gene is TRBD1 (6 bases). CDR1 SGDLS and CDR2 YYNGEE come from the germline V gene. CDR3 length: 15 residues. The V gene lost 4 bases and the J gene lost 9 bases, with 22 bases spanning the gap. CDR3 nucleotide sequence: TGTGCCAGCAGCCTGAGGGACACCGCGTGGGAGAGCTACACCTTC. Residues: CASSLRDTAWESYTF.

This clonotype was recorded many times. V usage is TRBV9 and J usage is TRBJ2-5; D remains unclear. The CDR3 is 13 residues long. V gave up 2 bases and J gave up 3 bases, with 8 bases separating them. Germline V CDR1 and CDR2: SGDLS, YYNGEE. This CDR3 is CASSVRLEETQYF. For the CDR3, the DNA is TGTGCCAGCAGCGTCCGTCTGGAAGAGACCCAGTACTTC.

This clonotype was seen at least ten times. The chain has TRBV9 and TRBJ2-1; D gene uncertain. The CDR3 runs 15 residues. V was shortened by 4 bases and J by 9 bases, with 20 bases between the two germline ends. Germline V CDR1 and CDR2: SGDLS, YYNGEE. CDR3 nucleotides: TGTGCCAGCAGCCCTCTGGAGCAGTTCATTAGTGAGCAGTTCTTC. This translates into CASSPLEQFISEQFF.

This clonotype was detected ten times or more. The chain has TRBV9 and TRBJ1-2; D possibly corresponds to TRBD1 (5 bases). The CDR3 loop spans 14 amino acids. V lost 4 bases and J 2 bases, leaving 12 bases between the germline ends. Germline V CDR1 and CDR2: SGDLS, YYNGEE. For the CDR3, the DNA is TGTGCCAGCAGCCCTGACAGAGCGAACTATGGCTACACCTTC. Translating gives CASSPDRANYGYTF.

Many counts were recorded for this clonotype. The chain uses TRBV9 and TRBJ2-6; TRBD2 matches 7 bases. The CDR3 contains 21 residues. Losses at the gene ends were 3 bases for V and 1 base for J; bases not matched to a gene: 19. Germline CDR1 and CDR2: SGDLS and YYNGEE. Here the CDR3 reads CASSAASGSYVLASGANVLTF. For the CDR3, the DNA is TGTGCCAGCAGCGCCGCTAGCGGATCATATGTCCTTGCATCTGGGGCCAACGTCCTGACTTTC.

On this clonotype: A read error is possible here, since a much larger clone lies one base away. No DNA is shown, since the ends of the CDR3 on it are uncertain; the CDR3 is the one TCRdb lists. V is TRBV9 and J is TRBJ2-1; TRBD1, the table's D call, was not compared with the DNA. From its first to its last residue, the CDR3 has 13 amino acids. Germline CDR1 SGDLS, CDR2 YYNGEE. Here the CDR3 reads CASSVGVGALEFF.

Ten or more counts support this clonotype. This rearrangement joins TRBV9 to TRBJ2-1; unclear D gene. The CDR3 sequence is 15 residues long. V lost 0 bases, J lost 2 bases, and 9 bases lay in between. Germline V gives CDR1 SGDLS, CDR2 YYNGEE. CDR3 protein: CASSVGGRPYNEQFF. CDR3 sequence (DNA): TGTGCCAGCAGCGTAGGCGGCAGACCCTACAATGAGCAGTTCTTC.

This clonotype has ten or more counts. The rearrangement uses TRBV9 and TRBJ1-1; D is unresolved. The CDR3 totals 14 residues. Trimming pared 0 bases from V and 1 base from J, leaving 7 bases between. Germline V gives CDR1 SGDLS, CDR2 YYNGEE. Written as DNA, the CDR3 is TGTGCCAGCAGCGTAGACGCGGGGAACACTGAAGCTTTCTTT. Translating gives CASSVDAGNTEAFF.

This clonotype has a count of ten or more. The chain recombines TRBV9 with TRBJ1-2; 7 positions match TRBD1. V lost 3 bases, J lost 4 bases, and 3 bases stayed unmatched. The CDR3 sequence is 13 residues long. Germline V CDR1 and CDR2: SGDLS, YYNGEE. Here the CDR3 DNA reads TGTGCCAGCAGCGGACAGGGCCCCTATGGCTACACCTTC. Translated: CASSGQGPYGYTF.

The sample holds many counts of this clonotype. V gene TRBV19 combines with J gene TRBJ2-5; tentative D call: TRBD1 (5 bases). The V and J ends lost 11 bases and 1 base respectively, with 11 bases between them. The CDR3 runs to 12 residues. Germline-derived CDR1 and CDR2 are LNHDA and SQIVND (reference sequence). The CDR3 here is CAGPGIQETQYF. CDR3 bases: TGTGCCGGACCAGGGATCCAAGAGACCCAGTACTTC.